In this sample, the clone carrying this T cell receptor (beta chain) turned up many times. The CDR3 is made up of 15 amino acids. CDR1 and CDR2 from the germline V gene are SGHTA and FQGNSA. V trimming: 1 base; J trimming: 2 bases; junction bases outside the gene matches: 4. TCRdb reprocessed the PCR reads via MiXCR and lists one record per CDR3 protein. Here the sample spans 250,000 to 350,000 distinct CDR3 sequences, about a fifth being singletons. The entry originates in a study of molecular identifiers for immune sequencing clone quantification. The sequenced sample consisted of naive CD8+ T cells from blood, with Jurkat cell RNA spiked in. Noted subset: FACS-sorted CD8+CD4-CCR7+CD45RA+ naive T cells. This rearrangement joins TRBV7-2 to TRBJ2-7; 8 bases fit TRBD1. This receptor was taken from a human donor in good health. Some libraries in this study had Jurkat cell RNA spiked in. The DNA for the CDR3 is TGTGCCAGCAGCTTAGGGAGGACAGGGACCTACGAGCAGTACTTC. Residues: CASSLGRTGTYEQYF.